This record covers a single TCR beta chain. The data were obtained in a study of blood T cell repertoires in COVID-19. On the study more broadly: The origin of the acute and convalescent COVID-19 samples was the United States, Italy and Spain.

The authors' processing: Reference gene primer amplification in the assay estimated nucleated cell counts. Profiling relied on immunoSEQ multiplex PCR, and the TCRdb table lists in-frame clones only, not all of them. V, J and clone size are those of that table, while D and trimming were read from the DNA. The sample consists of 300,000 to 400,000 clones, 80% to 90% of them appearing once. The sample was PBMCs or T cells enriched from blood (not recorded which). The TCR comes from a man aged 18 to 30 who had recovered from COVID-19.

The CDR3 DNA is TGTGCCAGCAGTGCGGGGGGGGGAGCGCGCACTGAAGCTTTCTTT. This encodes CASSAGGGARTEAFF. The J gene is TRBJ1-1, the V gene TRBV2; D perhaps matches TRBD1 (5 bases). This CDR3 is built from 15 residues. Germline CDR1 SNHLY, CDR2 FYNNEI. Trimming shortened V by 4 bases and J by 4 bases, and 16 bases separated the two germline ends.